Listed below are T cell receptor beta chains from one sample, sequenced in a study of cytotoxic CD8 clonotypes in ibrutinib-treated CLL. Repertoires were generated with immunoSEQ multiplex PCR, while TCRdb's copy carries only in-frame clones and drops some. The table lists 300,000 to 400,000 clones, over 55% of them singletons, with about 5.9% in the top ten. Source: PBMCs, taken after 36 months of ibrutinib treatment. The receptors stem from a human donor with chronic lymphocytic leukemia. Each CDR3 is given with its conserved first and last residue. A D gene is named only where the DNA matches it firmly. Size is stated for part of the rows, as once, few or many counts, or as a class when the clone is expanded.

V gene	D gene	J gene	clone size	CDR3 protein	CDR3 DNA
TRBV4-1	-	TRBJ2-4	-	CASSHPRQSGKNIQYF	TGCGCCAGCAGCCACCCCCGACAGTCGGGCAAAAACATTCAGTACTTC
TRBV29-1	-	TRBJ1-6	-	CSVSSGFDSPLHF	TGCAGCGTCTCCTCGGGGTTCGATTCACCCCTCCACTTT
TRBV6-1	-	TRBJ1-5	few	CASSEVGSGFNQPQHF	TGTGCCAGCAGTGAAGTCGGGTCAGGGTTCAATCAGCCCCAGCATTTT
TRBV6-5	-	TRBJ1-1	-	CASSLPGGKVTEAFF	TGTGCCAGCAGCCTCCCCGGAGGGAAAGTCACTGAAGCTTTCTTT
TRBV19	-	TRBJ1-3	-	CASSIPQGTGNTIYF	TGTGCCAGTAGTATTCCTCAGGGCACTGGAAACACCATATATTTT
TRBV29-1	-	TRBJ2-1	-	CSVEGLDIVSYNEQFF	TGCAGCGTTGAAGGTTTGGACATTGTCTCCTACAATGAGCAGTTCTTC
TRBV4-1	-	TRBJ2-5	few	CASSQDAGWQETQYF	TGCGCCAGCAGCCAAGATGCAGGGTGGCAAGAGACCCAGTACTTC
TRBV19	-	TRBJ1-1	-	CASSIVMNREAFF	TGTGCCAGTAGTATAGTTATGAACCGTGAAGCTTTCTTT
TRBV9	-	TRBJ2-5	few	CASSIGTSASQETQYF	TGTGCCAGCAGCATCGGGACTTCCGCCAGCCAAGAGACCCAGTACTTC
TRBV9	-	TRBJ1-5	-	CASSAGANQPQHF	TGTGCCAGCAGTGCAGGGGCAAATCAGCCCCAGCATTTT
TRBV7-6	TRBD2	TRBJ2-1	-	CASSPLLSGGADEQFF	TGTGCCAGCAGCCCGTTACTGAGCGGGGGGGCGGATGAGCAGTTCTTC
TRBV7-2	-	TRBJ2-7	once	CASSFEGARTYEQYF	TGTGCCAGCAGCTTCGAAGGGGCTAGAACCTACGAGCAGTACTTC
TRBV2	-	TRBJ2-7	-	CASTPSLLFHEQYF	TGTGCCAGCACTCCGTCCCTTCTGTTCCACGAGCAGTACTTC
TRBV7-2	-	TRBJ1-1	-	CASSTPGRLNTEAFF	TGTGCCAGCAGCACCCCGGGCAGACTGAACACTGAAGCTTTCTTT
TRBV19	-	TRBJ1-5	-	CASSSTLGGREGNQPQHF	TGTGCCAGTAGTTCCACACTCGGGGGGCGCGAGGGGAATCAGCCCCAGCATTTT
TRBV5-1	TRBD1	TRBJ1-2	-	CASKTGVYGYTF	TGCGCCAGCAAGACAGGGGTCTATGGCTACACCTTC
TRBV28	-	TRBJ2-7	-	CASSLYPLTYEQYF	TGTGCCAGCAGTTTATATCCCTTAACCTACGAGCAGTACTTC
TRBV29-1	TRBD1	TRBJ1-2	-	CSVGQGFRRNYGYTF	TGCAGCGTTGGACAGGGTTTTAGAAGGAACTATGGCTACACCTTC
TRBV7-9	-	TRBJ1-5	-	CASSFGNQPQHF	TGTGCCAGCAGCTTTGGCAATCAGCCCCAGCATTTT
TRBV4-2	-	TRBJ2-5	once	CASSPRSGSSGETQYF	TGTGCCAGCAGCCCTCGAAGCGGGTCCTCTGGAGAGACCCAGTACTTC
TRBV19	-	TRBJ2-3	-	CASSKQGSTDTQYF	TGTGCCAGTAGTAAACAGGGTAGCACAGATACGCAGTATTTT
TRBV6-1	TRBD1	TRBJ2-1	-	CASSEPRGQGDEQFF	TGTGCCAGCAGTGAGCCCAGAGGACAGGGGGACGAGCAGTTCTTC
TRBV5-1	TRBD1	TRBJ2-3	-	CASSLVRGSTDTQYF	TGCGCCAGCAGCTTGGTCAGGGGGAGCACAGATACGCAGTATTTT
TRBV19	-	TRBJ1-1	few	CASSIQGPHAMNTEAFF	TGTGCCAGTAGTATCCAGGGGCCCCACGCCATGAACACTGAAGCTTTCTTT